A selection of T cell receptor beta chains follows, all from one sample in a study of PD-1 blockade in classical Hodgkin lymphoma. Sequencing used immunoSEQ multiplex PCR; TCRdb keeps in-frame clones, though not all of them. This sample has approximately 89,000 clones, with approximately 80% found just once. Sequencing was performed on peripheral blood mononuclear cells (PBMCs), taken at baseline. Receptors were obtained from a human donor with classical Hodgkin lymphoma. Both conserved end residues are part of each CDR3. The order of the fields is clone size, D gene, J gene, V gene, CDR3 DNA, CDR3 protein. D genes are given only for firm matches. Not every row has a clone size; where given, it reads once, few, many or a size class.

abundance: .; d_gene: TRBD2; j_gene: TRBJ2-1; v_gene: TRBV7-2; CDR3nt: TGTGCCAGCAGCTCCGGAGGGCTAGCGGGAAAATACGAGCAGTTCTTC; CDR3aa: CASSSGGLAGKYEQFF
abundance: .; d_gene: TRBD2; j_gene: TRBJ2-1; v_gene: TRBV5-1; CDR3nt: TGCGCCAGCAGTCCCGGGACTAGCGCCGACAATGAGCAGTTCTTC; CDR3aa: CASSPGTSADNEQFF
abundance: .; d_gene: .; j_gene: TRBJ2-5; v_gene: TRBV30; CDR3nt: TGTGCCTGGAGTCGGGAGCGGGTCTTAGAGACCCAGTACTTC; CDR3aa: CAWSRERVLETQYF
abundance: .; d_gene: TRBD1; j_gene: TRBJ1-4; v_gene: TRBV7-9; CDR3nt: TGTGCCAGCAGCCTGGGACAGGGTGAAAAACTGTTTTTT; CDR3aa: CASSLGQGEKLFF
abundance: .; d_gene: TRBD1; j_gene: TRBJ1-5; v_gene: TRBV12-5; CDR3nt: TGTGCTAGTGGTTTGGTACTCTGGGACAGGTTTGCTCAGCCCCAGCATTTT; CDR3aa: CASGLVLWDRFAQPQHF
abundance: .; d_gene: .; j_gene: TRBJ2-3; v_gene: TRBV11-2; CDR3nt: TGTGCCAGCAGCTTAGTTTTAGGGACAGATACGCAGTATTTT; CDR3aa: CASSLVLGTDTQYF
abundance: .; d_gene: TRBD1; j_gene: TRBJ1-1; v_gene: TRBV5-1; CDR3nt: TGCGCCAGCAGCTTGGCCCCGACAGGGGTGGGCACTGAAGCTTTCTTT; CDR3aa: CASSLAPTGVGTEAFF
abundance: .; d_gene: .; j_gene: TRBJ1-1; v_gene: TRBV11-2; CDR3nt: TGTGCCAGCAGCCGTACCGCCGGTGGGGACACTGAAGCTTTCTTT; CDR3aa: CASSRTAGGDTEAFF
abundance: .; d_gene: TRBD1; j_gene: TRBJ2-7; v_gene: TRBV19; CDR3nt: TGTGCCAGTAGTATGTTTTTGGGACAGATCTACGAGCAGTACTTC; CDR3aa: CASSMFLGQIYEQYF
abundance: .; d_gene: TRBD1; j_gene: TRBJ1-1; v_gene: TRBV10-3; CDR3nt: TGTGCCATCAGTGAGTTGGGGACAGGGGGCAGGGTCACTGAAGCTTTCTTT; CDR3aa: CAISELGTGGRVTEAFF
abundance: medium-sized; d_gene: .; j_gene: TRBJ2-5; v_gene: TRBV9; CDR3nt: TGTGCCAGCAGCCCCCCCCAGGGGCGGTCCGGGGAGACCCAGTACTTC; CDR3aa: CASSPPQGRSGETQYF
abundance: .; d_gene: .; j_gene: TRBJ1-4; v_gene: TRBV28; CDR3nt: TGTGCCAGCAGAAGGGGGTACAAACTGTTTTTT; CDR3aa: CASRRGYKLFF
abundance: .; d_gene: .; j_gene: TRBJ1-1; v_gene: TRBV4-1; CDR3nt: TGCGCCAGCAGCAAGACCGCCGACACTGAAGCTTTCTTT; CDR3aa: CASSKTADTEAFF
abundance: .; d_gene: .; j_gene: TRBJ1-3; v_gene: TRBV5-4; CDR3nt: TGTGCCAGCAGCTTGGATGTCAGGGTCGGAAACACCATATATTTT; CDR3aa: CASSLDVRVGNTIYF
abundance: .; d_gene: .; j_gene: TRBJ1-2; v_gene: TRBV7-2; CDR3nt: TGTGCCAGCAGCTTAGGTCGGTCGGCCCAAGGGGGGGGCTACACCTTC; CDR3aa: CASSLGRSAQGGGYTF
abundance: .; d_gene: TRBD1; j_gene: TRBJ2-5; v_gene: TRBV7-7; CDR3nt: TGTGCCAGCAGCTTAGTGGGGGACAGGGGAGAGACCCAGTACTTC; CDR3aa: CASSLVGDRGETQYF
abundance: once; d_gene: .; j_gene: TRBJ2-3; v_gene: TRBV5-1; CDR3nt: TGCGCCAGCAGCTTGGGACTTCAAAACACGCAGTATTTT; CDR3aa: CASSLGLQNTQYF
abundance: .; d_gene: .; j_gene: TRBJ2-7; v_gene: TRBV28; CDR3nt: TGTGCCAGCAGCACCACCGGGGTGATCTACGAGCAGTACTTC; CDR3aa: CASSTTGVIYEQYF
abundance: .; d_gene: .; j_gene: TRBJ2-7; v_gene: TRBV11-2; CDR3nt: TGTGCCAGCAGCTTAGACAGAGCCTACGAGCAGTACTTC; CDR3aa: CASSLDRAYEQYF
abundance: .; d_gene: .; j_gene: TRBJ1-3; v_gene: TRBV9; CDR3nt: TGTGCCAGCAGCGTAGGGGGGACCTACTCTGGAAACACCATATATTTT; CDR3aa: CASSVGGTYSGNTIYF
abundance: .; d_gene: TRBD2; j_gene: TRBJ2-3; v_gene: TRBV19; CDR3nt: TGTGCCAGTAGTATGCTAGCGGGAGCCCCCTCTCACAGTACGCAGTATTTT; CDR3aa: CASSMLAGAPSHSTQYF
abundance: .; d_gene: .; j_gene: TRBJ2-1; v_gene: TRBV28; CDR3nt: TGTGCCAGCAGTTTGCGGCTAGCCGCTCTTCGGAATGAGCAGTTCTTC; CDR3aa: CASSLRLAALRNEQFF
abundance: few; d_gene: TRBD2; j_gene: TRBJ2-7; v_gene: TRBV5-1; CDR3nt: TGCGCCAGCAGCTTGGGCGGGAGTGCCTACGAGCAGTACTTC; CDR3aa: CASSLGGSAYEQYF
abundance: .; d_gene: .; j_gene: TRBJ2-7; v_gene: TRBV10-2; CDR3nt: TGCGCCAGCAGTGCGATTTCCTACGAGCAGTACTTC; CDR3aa: CASSAISYEQYF
abundance: .; d_gene: .; j_gene: TRBJ2-7; v_gene: TRBV30; CDR3nt: TGTGCCTGGAGTGTAGAGGGGTACGAGCAGTACTTC; CDR3aa: CAWSVEGYEQYF
abundance: .; d_gene: TRBD2; j_gene: TRBJ2-5; v_gene: TRBV7-3; CDR3nt: TGTGCCAGCAGCTCCAGCGGGAGTCGCGAGACCCAGTACTTC; CDR3aa: CASSSSGSRETQYF
abundance: .; d_gene: .; j_gene: TRBJ1-1; v_gene: TRBV2; CDR3nt: TGTGCCAGCAGGGCAGGGAGGGCGAACACTGAAGCTTTCTTT; CDR3aa: CASRAGRANTEAFF
abundance: .; d_gene: .; j_gene: TRBJ2-2; v_gene: TRBV5-1; CDR3nt: TGCGCCAGCAGCTTGGCCGTTGTGGGCTTACGGGAGCTGTTTTTT; CDR3aa: CASSLAVVGLRELFF
abundance: .; d_gene: .; j_gene: TRBJ2-3; v_gene: TRBV19; CDR3nt: TGTGCCAGTACTGGGCGGATCACAGATACGCAGTATTTT; CDR3aa: CASTGRITDTQYF
abundance: few; d_gene: TRBD2; j_gene: TRBJ2-3; v_gene: TRBV9; CDR3nt: TGTGCCAGCACCCCCGGCGGGGGTGTCCAACCAGATACGCAGTATTTT; CDR3aa: CASTPGGGVQPDTQYF
abundance: .; d_gene: .; j_gene: TRBJ2-3; v_gene: TRBV11-3; CDR3nt: TGTGCCAGCAGCCATCATGTCACAGATACGCAGTATTTT; CDR3aa: CASSHHVTDTQYF
abundance: once; d_gene: .; j_gene: TRBJ2-7; v_gene: TRBV23-1; CDR3nt: TGCGCCAGCAGTCGTAGCTGGGGCGCGGTGGCCTACGAGCAGTACTTC; CDR3aa: CASSRSWGAVAYEQYF
abundance: .; d_gene: TRBD1; j_gene: TRBJ1-5; v_gene: TRBV19; CDR3nt: TGTGCCAGTAGTATGCTACAGGGGGCGAATCAGCCCCAGCATTTT; CDR3aa: CASSMLQGANQPQHF
abundance: .; d_gene: TRBD1; j_gene: TRBJ2-7; v_gene: TRBV2; CDR3nt: TGTGCCAGCAGTGCCTTCCCGGGACAGGGGGCGCGGTACGAGCAGTACTTC; CDR3aa: CASSAFPGQGARYEQYF
abundance: .; d_gene: TRBD1; j_gene: TRBJ2-1; v_gene: TRBV7-8; CDR3nt: TGTGCCAGCAGCTTACGTGAAACCGGGACAGGGGGTATGGGTGAGCAGTTCTTC; CDR3aa: CASSLRETGTGGMGEQFF
abundance: .; d_gene: TRBD2; j_gene: TRBJ2-1; v_gene: TRBV29-1; CDR3nt: TGCAGCGTTGAAGTAGCGGGGCCTGAGCAGTTCTTC; CDR3aa: CSVEVAGPEQFF
abundance: .; d_gene: TRBD2; j_gene: TRBJ2-3; v_gene: TRBV6-5; CDR3nt: TGTGCCAGCAAATTTAGCGGGGCTAGCACAGATACGCAGTATTTT; CDR3aa: CASKFSGASTDTQYF
abundance: once; d_gene: .; j_gene: TRBJ1-2; v_gene: TRBV30; CDR3nt: TGTGCCTGGAGTAGGGGGGGCGCCGCCGGCTACACCTTC; CDR3aa: CAWSRGGAAGYTF
abundance: .; d_gene: .; j_gene: TRBJ2-5; v_gene: TRBV19; CDR3nt: TGTGCCAGTAGTCTCTCGCGTTCGGGCATGGAGACCCAGTACTTC; CDR3aa: CASSLSRSGMETQYF
abundance: once; d_gene: TRBD2; j_gene: TRBJ2-1; v_gene: TRBV2; CDR3nt: TGTGCCAGCAGTGCCCTAGCGGGGCTTTACAATGAGCAGTTCTTC; CDR3aa: CASSALAGLYNEQFF
abundance: .; d_gene: .; j_gene: TRBJ2-7; v_gene: TRBV7-2; CDR3nt: TGTGCCAGCAGCTTAGAGGGACTTACCGGAGGGCAGTACTTC; CDR3aa: CASSLEGLTGGQYF
abundance: many; d_gene: TRBD2; j_gene: TRBJ2-1; v_gene: TRBV7-2; CDR3nt: TGTGCCAGCAGCCTGACTAGCAGACCCTACAATGAGCAGTTCTTC; CDR3aa: CASSLTSRPYNEQFF
abundance: .; d_gene: TRBD2; j_gene: TRBJ2-7; v_gene: TRBV7-2; CDR3nt: TGTGCCAGCAGCTTAGGGGGCCTAGCGGGAGTCCCCCCTCCTTTC; CDR3aa: CASSLGGLAGVPPPF
abundance: .; d_gene: TRBD1; j_gene: TRBJ2-1; v_gene: TRBV5-1; CDR3nt: TGCGCCAGCAGCCACCGACCCGGGACAGGAGACAATGAGCAGTTCTTC; CDR3aa: CASSHRPGTGDNEQFF
abundance: .; d_gene: TRBD2; j_gene: TRBJ2-2; v_gene: TRBV4-2; CDR3nt: TGTGCCAGCAGCATAACGTCTAGCGGGGCCGGGGAGCTGTTTTTT; CDR3aa: CASSITSSGAGELFF
abundance: .; d_gene: TRBD2; j_gene: TRBJ2-2; v_gene: TRBV7-2; CDR3nt: TGTGCCAGCAGCTTAGCACTAGCGGCGAACACCGGGGAGCTGTTTTTT; CDR3aa: CASSLALAANTGELFF
abundance: .; d_gene: TRBD2; j_gene: TRBJ2-5; v_gene: TRBV11-2; CDR3nt: TGTGCCAGCAGACGCCCGGGACTAGCGGGACAAGAGACCCAGTACTTC; CDR3aa: CASRRPGLAGQETQYF
abundance: .; d_gene: .; j_gene: TRBJ1-1; v_gene: TRBV5-4; CDR3nt: TGTGCCAGCAGCCCTGAGGGGGTTAGGGGAAACACTGAAGCTTTCTTT; CDR3aa: CASSPEGVRGNTEAFF
abundance: .; d_gene: TRBD2; j_gene: TRBJ2-3; v_gene: TRBV7-2; CDR3nt: TGTGCCAGCAGCTCCGGACTAGTAGAGGCAGATACGCAGTATTTT; CDR3aa: CASSSGLVEADTQYF
abundance: few; d_gene: .; j_gene: TRBJ1-2; v_gene: TRBV13; CDR3nt: TGTGCCAGCAGCTTAGGCAGGGGAGGACGAAACTATGGCTACACCTTC; CDR3aa: CASSLGRGGRNYGYTF
abundance: .; d_gene: TRBD2; j_gene: TRBJ2-1; v_gene: TRBV5-4; CDR3nt: TGTGCCAGCAGCTTGGGGACTAGCGGGAGTTCTCGCAATGAGCAGTTCTTC; CDR3aa: CASSLGTSGSSRNEQFF
abundance: few; d_gene: TRBD1; j_gene: TRBJ1-3; v_gene: TRBV7-3; CDR3nt: TGTGCCAGCAGCCTAGCAGGGGGCTCTGGAAACACCATATATTTT; CDR3aa: CASSLAGGSGNTIYF
abundance: .; d_gene: .; j_gene: TRBJ1-4; v_gene: TRBV29-1; CDR3nt: TGCAGCGTATATCACAGGGAAGGGGGAGAAAAACTGTTTTTT; CDR3aa: CSVYHREGGEKLFF
abundance: .; d_gene: .; j_gene: TRBJ2-4; v_gene: TRBV7-6; CDR3nt: TGTGCCAGCAGCATAGCGGCAGCCGGAGCCAAAAACATTCAGTACTTC; CDR3aa: CASSIAAAGAKNIQYF
abundance: .; d_gene: .; j_gene: TRBJ2-7; v_gene: TRBV7-2; CDR3nt: TGTGCCAGCAGCAGGACGGAGCTTGGGGAGCAGTACTTC; CDR3aa: CASSRTELGEQYF
abundance: .; d_gene: TRBD2; j_gene: TRBJ2-7; v_gene: TRBV5-6; CDR3nt: TGTGCCAGCAGCTTTCAAGCGGGAGCTAACTACGAGCAGTACTTC; CDR3aa: CASSFQAGANYEQYF
abundance: .; d_gene: TRBD1; j_gene: TRBJ2-7; v_gene: TRBV7-6; CDR3nt: TGTGCCAGCAGCTTAACGGTCCCGGGGGACAGGGGTTCGTACGAGCAGTACTTC; CDR3aa: CASSLTVPGDRGSYEQYF
abundance: few; d_gene: TRBD2; j_gene: TRBJ2-7; v_gene: TRBV5-1; CDR3nt: TGCGCCAGCAGCTCTCCCCGTGCGGGAGTGGGAACCTACGAGCAGTACTTC; CDR3aa: CASSSPRAGVGTYEQYF
abundance: .; d_gene: .; j_gene: TRBJ2-1; v_gene: TRBV2; CDR3nt: TGTGCCAGCAGTGAGGGGCCAGCTGTAGGAGACAATGAGCAGTTCTTC; CDR3aa: CASSEGPAVGDNEQFF